This T cell receptor (beta chain) was identified in a study of brain T cells in children with intractable seizures. Between the trimmed V and J ends, which lost 9 bases and 4 bases, there was a span of 7 bases. Germline V gene data show CDR1 as MDHEN and CDR2 as SYDVKM. The CDR3 loop spans 11 amino acids. Overall study findings and caveats: Top 50 brain clonotypes included both public and private clones. Only CDR3 sequence similarity suggested viral specificity, without known HCMV serostatus. Pre-surgery blood may have been undersampled, hiding some clones.

Repertoires were generated with immunoSEQ multiplex PCR, while TCRdb's copy carries only in-frame clones and drops some. The data contain about 630 clones, 60% to 85% of them singletons. The sample holds a few counts of this clone. Its antigen remains unknown. Surgery cases with the highest brain T cell transcript signatures were chosen for sequencing. Patients received at least one anti-epileptic drug before surgery. This chain connects TRBV28 to TRBJ2-1; D uncertain. This clonotype was obtained from a boy younger than 18 with tuberous sclerosis and intractable seizures. Source: resected brain tissue, taken at surgery. CDR3 loop: CASYGYNEQFF. The CDR3 DNA reads TGTGCCAGTTACGGTTACAATGAGCAGTTCTTC.